This TCR beta chain was sequenced in a study of T cell changes during pregnancy in multiple sclerosis. Germline assignment: CDR1 MNHEY and CDR2 SMNVEV (reference sequence). The CDR3 length is 14 residues. Trimming removed 6 bases at V and 2 bases at J, with 11 bases between. This table comes from immunoSEQ multiplex PCR, and its TCRdb copy is limited to in-frame clones, with some not included. There are 80,000 to 100,000 clones in the sample; 85% to 95% occur only once, and over 2% lies in the top ten. This material consisted of peripheral blood, taken in the first trimester of pregnancy. V is TRBV27 and J is TRBJ2-1; tentatively, D is TRBD1 (6 bases). The clonotype originates from a female donor with multiple sclerosis, enrolled in a pregnancy study. The DNA for the CDR3 is TGTGCCAGCAGCCAGACAGGTACCTACAATGAGCAGTTCTTC. Amino acids: CASSQTGTYNEQFF.